This T cell receptor (beta chain) was sequenced in a study of T cell repertoires in cytomegalovirus infection. Study as a whole: Through public TCR beta signatures, both CMV infection and matching HLA type were indicated.

Findings and caveats of the study: Identification of carriers of CMV plus the relevant HLA was achieved through cumulative public TCR beta family frequency. There were HLA-C-restricted CMV-specific TCR beta clonotypes dominating the ex vivo response.

MiXCR, applied by TCRdb to the reads, yields one record per CDR3 protein. Here the sample spans about 490,000 distinct CDR3 sequences, 16% being singletons. This clonotype was seen a few times. Its cognate antigen is unknown. Germline V gene sequence: CDR1 SQVTM, CDR2 ANQGSEA. Trimming left V 3 bases short and J 6 bases short, with 15 bases between. The CDR3 length is 14 residues. This receptor was taken from a human donor in good health (CMV status not recorded). Some clones in this sample may be carry-over from other donors' samples. This chain links TRBV29-1 with TRBJ1-5, with no clear D. Sequences were obtained from CD8+ T cells from PBMCs. CDR3 coding DNA: TGCAGCGTTGATGACACGGGAGCGGGTCAGCCCCAGCATTTT. Its translation: CSVDDTGAGQPQHF.